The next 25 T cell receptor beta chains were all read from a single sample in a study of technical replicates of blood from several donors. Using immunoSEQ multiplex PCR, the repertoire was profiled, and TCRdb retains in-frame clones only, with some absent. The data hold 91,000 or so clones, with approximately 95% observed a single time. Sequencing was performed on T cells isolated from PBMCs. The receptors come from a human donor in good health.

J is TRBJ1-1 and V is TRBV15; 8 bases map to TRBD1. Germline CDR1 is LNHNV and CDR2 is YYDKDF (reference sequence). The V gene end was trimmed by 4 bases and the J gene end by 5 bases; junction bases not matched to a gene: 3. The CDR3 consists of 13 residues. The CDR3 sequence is CATSKTGETEAFF. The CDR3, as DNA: TGTGCCACCAGCAAGACAGGGGAGACTGAAGCTTTCTTT.

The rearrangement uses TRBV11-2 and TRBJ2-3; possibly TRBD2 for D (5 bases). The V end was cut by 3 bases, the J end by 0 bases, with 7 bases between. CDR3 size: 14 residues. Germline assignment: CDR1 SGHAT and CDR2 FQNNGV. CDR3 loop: CASSFPGSTDTQYF. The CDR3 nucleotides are TGTGCCAGCAGCTTTCCGGGGAGCACAGATACGCAGTATTTT.

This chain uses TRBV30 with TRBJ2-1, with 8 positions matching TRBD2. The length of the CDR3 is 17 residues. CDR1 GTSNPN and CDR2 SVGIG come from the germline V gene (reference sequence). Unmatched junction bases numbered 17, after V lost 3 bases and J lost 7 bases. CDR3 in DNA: TGTGCCTGGAGGAGAGGGACGACGACACGGGGGGGAAATGAGCAGTTCTTC. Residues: CAWRRGTTTRGGNEQFF.

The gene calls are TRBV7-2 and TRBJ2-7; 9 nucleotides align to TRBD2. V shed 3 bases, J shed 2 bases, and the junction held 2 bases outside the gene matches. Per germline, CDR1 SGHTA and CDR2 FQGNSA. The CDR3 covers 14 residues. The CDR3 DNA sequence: TGTGCCAGCAGCTTCACTAGCGGGCCCTACGAGCAGTACTTC. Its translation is CASSFTSGPYEQYF.

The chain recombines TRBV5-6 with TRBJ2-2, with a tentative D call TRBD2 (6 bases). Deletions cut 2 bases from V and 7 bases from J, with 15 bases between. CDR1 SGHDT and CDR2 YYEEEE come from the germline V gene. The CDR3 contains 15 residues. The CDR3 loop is CASSFLTSLGGELFF. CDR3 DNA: TGTGCCAGCAGCTTCCTGACTAGTTTGGGCGGGGAGCTGTTTTTT.

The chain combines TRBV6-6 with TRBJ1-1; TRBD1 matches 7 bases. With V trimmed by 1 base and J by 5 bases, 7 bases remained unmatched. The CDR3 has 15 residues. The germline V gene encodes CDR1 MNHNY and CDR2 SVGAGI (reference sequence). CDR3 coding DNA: TGTGCCAGCAGTTACTTAGTAGGGGGCGGAACTGAAGCTTTCTTT. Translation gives CASSYLVGGGTEAFF.

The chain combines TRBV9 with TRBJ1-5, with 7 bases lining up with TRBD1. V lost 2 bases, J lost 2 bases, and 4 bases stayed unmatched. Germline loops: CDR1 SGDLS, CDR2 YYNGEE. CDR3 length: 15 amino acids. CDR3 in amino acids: CASSVTGEGNQPQHF. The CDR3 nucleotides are TGTGCCAGCAGCGTCACAGGGGAGGGCAATCAGCCCCAGCATTTT.

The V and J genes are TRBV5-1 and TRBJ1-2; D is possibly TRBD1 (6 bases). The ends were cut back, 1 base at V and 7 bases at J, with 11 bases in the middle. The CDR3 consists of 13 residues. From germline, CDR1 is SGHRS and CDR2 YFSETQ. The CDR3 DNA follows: TGCGCCAGCAGCTTGTCAGGGGTATTTGGCTACACCTTC. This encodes CASSLSGVFGYTF.

The CDR3 DNA reads TGTGCCAGCAGCCAATCTTTGTCCGGGACTAGACCACAAGAGACCCAGTACTTC. This sequence encodes CASSQSLSGTRPQETQYF. The chain combines TRBV4-2 with TRBJ2-5, with TRBD2 identical over 8 bases. CDR1 LGHNA and CDR2 YNFKEQ come from the germline V gene. There are 18 residues in the CDR3. V shed 2 bases and J 2 bases; nucleotides not matched to a gene: 13.

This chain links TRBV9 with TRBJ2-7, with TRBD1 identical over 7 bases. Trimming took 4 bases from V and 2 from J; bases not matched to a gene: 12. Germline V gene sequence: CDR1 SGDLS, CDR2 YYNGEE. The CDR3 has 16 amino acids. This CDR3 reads CASSPQSGTVPYEQYF. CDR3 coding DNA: TGTGCCAGCAGCCCACAAAGTGGGACAGTTCCCTACGAGCAGTACTTC.

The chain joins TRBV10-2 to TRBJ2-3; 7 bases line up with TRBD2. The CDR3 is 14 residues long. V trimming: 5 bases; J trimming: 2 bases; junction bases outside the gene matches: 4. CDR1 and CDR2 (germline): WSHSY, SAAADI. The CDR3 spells CASSLAENTDTQYF. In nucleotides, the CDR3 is TGCGCCAGCAGTCTAGCGGAAAACACAGATACGCAGTATTTT.

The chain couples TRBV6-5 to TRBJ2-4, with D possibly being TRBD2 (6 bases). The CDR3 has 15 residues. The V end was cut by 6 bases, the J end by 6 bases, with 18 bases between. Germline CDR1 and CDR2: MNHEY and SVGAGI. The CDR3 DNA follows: TGTGCCAGCAGAAGGGACTCTCACCCCTCAAACATTCAGTACTTC. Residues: CASRRDSHPSNIQYF.

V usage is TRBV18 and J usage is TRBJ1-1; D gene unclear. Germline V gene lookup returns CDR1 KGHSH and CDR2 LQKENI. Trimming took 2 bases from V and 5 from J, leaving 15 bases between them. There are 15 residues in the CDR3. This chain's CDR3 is CASSPLDSGGTEAFF. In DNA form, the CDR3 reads TGTGCCAGCTCACCATTAGACTCCGGAGGAACTGAAGCTTTCTTT.

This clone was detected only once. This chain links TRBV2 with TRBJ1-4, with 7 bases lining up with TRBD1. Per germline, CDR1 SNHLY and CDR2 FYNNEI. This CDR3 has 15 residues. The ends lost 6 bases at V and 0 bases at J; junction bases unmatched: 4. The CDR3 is CASRTGTSTNEKLFF. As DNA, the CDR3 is TGTGCCAGCAGGACAGGGACCTCAACTAATGAAAAACTGTTTTTT.

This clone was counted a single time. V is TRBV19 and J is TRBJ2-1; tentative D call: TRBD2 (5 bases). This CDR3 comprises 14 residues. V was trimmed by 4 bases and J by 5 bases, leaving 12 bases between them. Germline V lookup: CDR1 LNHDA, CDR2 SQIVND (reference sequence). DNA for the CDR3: TGTGCCAGTAGTACCTTTGGAGGTCACAATGAGCAGTTCTTC. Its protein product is CASSTFGGHNEQFF.

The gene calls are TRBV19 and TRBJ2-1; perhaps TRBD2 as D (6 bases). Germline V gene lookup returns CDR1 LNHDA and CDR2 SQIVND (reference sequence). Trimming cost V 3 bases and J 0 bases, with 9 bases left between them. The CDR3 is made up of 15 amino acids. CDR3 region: CASSISGGSYNEQFF. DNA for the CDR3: TGTGCCAGTAGTATTAGCGGAGGCTCCTACAATGAGCAGTTCTTC. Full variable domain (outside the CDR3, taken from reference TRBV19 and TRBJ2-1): DGGITQSPKYLFRKEGQNVTLSCEQNLNHDAMYWYRQDPGQGLRLIYYSQIVNDFQKGDIAEGYSVSREKKESFPLTVTSAQKNPTAFYLCASSISGGSYNEQFFGPGTRLTVL.

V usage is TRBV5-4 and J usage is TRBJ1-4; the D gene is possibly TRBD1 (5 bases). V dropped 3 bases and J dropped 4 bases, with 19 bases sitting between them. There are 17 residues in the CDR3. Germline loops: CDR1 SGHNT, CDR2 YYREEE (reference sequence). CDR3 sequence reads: CASSSRVTTAFNEKLFF. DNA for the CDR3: TGTGCCAGCAGCTCCAGGGTGACGACAGCCTTTAATGAAAAACTGTTTTTT. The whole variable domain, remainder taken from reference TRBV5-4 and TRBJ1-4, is ETGVTQSPTHLIKTRGQQVTLRCSSQSGHNTVSWYQQALGQGPQFIFQYYREEENGRGNFPPRFSGLQFPNYSSELNVNALELDDSALYLCASSSRVTTAFNEKLFFGSGTQLSVL.

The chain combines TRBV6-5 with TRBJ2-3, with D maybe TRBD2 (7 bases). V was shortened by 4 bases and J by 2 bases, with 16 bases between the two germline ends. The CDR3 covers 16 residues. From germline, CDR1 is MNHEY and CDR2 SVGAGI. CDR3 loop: CASSLGGEGDTDTQYF. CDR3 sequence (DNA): TGTGCCAGCAGTTTAGGCGGGGAGGGGGACACAGATACGCAGTATTTT.

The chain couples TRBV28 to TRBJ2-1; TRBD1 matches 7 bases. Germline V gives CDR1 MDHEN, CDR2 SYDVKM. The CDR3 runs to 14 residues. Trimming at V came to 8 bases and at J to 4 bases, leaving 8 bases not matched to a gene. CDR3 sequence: CASLGQGQYNEQFF. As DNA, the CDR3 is TGTGCCAGCCTGGGGCAGGGACAGTACAATGAGCAGTTCTTC.

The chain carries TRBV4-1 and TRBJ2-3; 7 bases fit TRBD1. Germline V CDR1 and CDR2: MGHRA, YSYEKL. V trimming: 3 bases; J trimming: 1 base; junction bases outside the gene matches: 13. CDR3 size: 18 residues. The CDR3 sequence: CASSHLVNLDRGTDTQYF. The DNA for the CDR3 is TGCGCCAGCAGCCACCTCGTAAATCTAGACAGGGGCACAGATACGCAGTATTTT.

The CDR3 region has the DNA TGTGCCAGCAGTTATAGCGGGCGGGGACAGCCCCAGCATTTT. This gives the protein CASSYSGRGQPQHF. The chain uses TRBV27 and TRBJ1-5; D gene unclear. The CDR3 totals 14 residues. Germline CDR1 and CDR2: MNHEY and SMNVEV (reference sequence). The V gene lost 4 bases and the J gene lost 7 bases, with 14 bases spanning the gap.

The CDR3 region has the DNA TGCGCCAGCAGTCTCGAGACAGGGGCCCCTAACACTGAAGCTTTCTTT. Its protein is CASSLETGAPNTEAFF. The genes are TRBV10-1 and TRBJ1-1; 8 bases align to TRBD1. Trimming cost V 5 bases and J 2 bases; bases outside gene matches: 10. Per germline, CDR1 WNHNN and CDR2 SYGVQD (reference sequence). The CDR3 length is 16 residues.

The CDR3 DNA is TGCGCCAGCAGCTTGATGGCAGGGAGGGACTATGGCTACACCTTC. Amino acids: CASSLMAGRDYGYTF. The J gene is TRBJ1-2, the V gene TRBV5-1; D is possibly TRBD1 (5 bases). V was trimmed by 1 base and J by 3 bases, leaving 13 bases between them. The CDR3 consists of 15 residues. Germline V gives CDR1 SGHRS, CDR2 YFSETQ.

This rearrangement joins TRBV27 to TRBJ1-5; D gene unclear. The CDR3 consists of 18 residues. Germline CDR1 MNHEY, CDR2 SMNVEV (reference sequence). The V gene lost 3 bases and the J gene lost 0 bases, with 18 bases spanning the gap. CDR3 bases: TGTGCCAGCAGTTTGTATGACCCCGGGATCTTTAGCAATCAGCCCCAGCATTTT. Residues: CASSLYDPGIFSNQPQHF.

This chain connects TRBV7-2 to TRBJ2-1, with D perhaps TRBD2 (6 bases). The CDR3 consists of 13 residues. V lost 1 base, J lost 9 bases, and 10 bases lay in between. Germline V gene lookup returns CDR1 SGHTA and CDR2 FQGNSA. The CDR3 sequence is CASSLGRGTEQFF. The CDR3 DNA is TGTGCCAGCAGCTTAGGGCGGGGAACTGAGCAGTTCTTC.